This is a list of T cell receptor beta chains from one sample in a study of CD8+ T cells in alopecia areata. Sequenced by immunoSEQ multiplex PCR; TCRdb stores in-frame clones only, minus some. The sample lists 150,000 or so clones, 50% to 70% occurring once. This sample comprised CD4+ T cells sorted from blood, obtained at week 4, from a patient treated with tofacitinib. The receptor source for this set is a human donor with alopecia areata. Both conserved end residues are trimmed from each CDR3. Each record gives: V gene, J gene, CDR3 protein.

TRBV29-1	TRBJ2-1	SVPLTGWVYNEQF
TRBV19	TRBJ1-5	ASSIGGFDQPQH
TRBV2	TRBJ1-2	ASRTGGYGYT
TRBV30	TRBJ2-4	AWGGLAGFIQY
TRBV23-1	TRBJ2-3	ASSQGDRVLDTQY
TRBV29-1	TRBJ2-1	SVAGEISYNEQF
TRBV29-1	TRBJ1-1	SVGEVVDTEAF
TRBV9	TRBJ2-2	ASSAKGGFTGELF
TRBV9	TRBJ1-2	ASSVGGGGYT
TRBV29-1	TRBJ1-4	SVEEGGSEKLF
TRBV27	TRBJ2-1	ASSTGIGGRQF
TRBV29-1	TRBJ2-2	SVGTGTNTGELF
TRBV4-3	TRBJ2-2	ASSPSLIGTGMNGELF
TRBV29-1	TRBJ1-5	RSEGDQPQH
TRBV30	TRBJ1-1	AWSEGMNTEAF
TRBV27	TRBJ1-6	ASSLGQGLENSPLH
TRBV7-2	TRBJ2-5	ASSFQGGQETQY
TRBV7-6	TRBJ2-7	ASSLAWRGEQY
TRBV30	TRBJ1-2	AIPTPQDYGYT
TRBV29-1	TRBJ2-5	SVARANQETQY
TRBV30	TRBJ2-1	AWCVGGSYNEQF
TRBV7-7	TRBJ2-1	ASSLAQGAVNEQF
TRBV18	TRBJ2-3	ASSPGLQDTQY
TRBV11-2	TRBJ2-5	ASSFLAGVQETQY
TRBV2	TRBJ2-7	ASSEDTYEQY
TRBV30	TRBJ1-6	AWSVSSPLH
TRBV29-1	TRBJ2-7	SVAQGYEQY
TRBV4-1	TRBJ2-7	ASSRRLADDEQY
TRBV7-2	TRBJ1-6	ASSFSRGQDLH
TRBV6-5	TRBJ1-1	ASSYSGVGINTEAF
TRBV4-2	TRBJ2-7	ASSPLAGFYEQY
TRBV5-1	TRBJ2-7	ASSLKPPPPEQY
TRBV7-2	TRBJ2-7	ASSFPDRGLYEQY
TRBV7-9	TRBJ1-1	ASSPRPNTEAF
TRBV7-9	TRBJ2-4	ASSRDRLAKNIQY
TRBV27	TRBJ1-5	ASSSNRDSYQPQH
TRBV29-1	TRBJ2-5	SVDSGQGQQETQY
TRBV6-1	TRBJ2-4	ASIVETGNIQY
TRBV29-1	TRBJ2-5	SVVRGDETQY
TRBV18	TRBJ2-7	ASSTSGAEIYEQY
TRBV29-1	TRBJ2-7	SVGGPYEQY
TRBV29-1	TRBJ1-3	SARDRGNTIY
TRBV4-3	TRBJ1-4	ASSQGARGATNEKLF
TRBV9	TRBJ1-2	ASSVTGANYGYT
TRBV4-3	TRBJ2-7	ASSQEGGQDYEQY
TRBV6-6	TRBJ2-5	ASRASGEKETQY
TRBV9	TRBJ2-2	ASRSGGGHTGELF
TRBV5-4	TRBJ2-6	ASSQSSGANVLT
TRBV20-1	TRBJ1-1	SARRDTEAF